This TCR beta chain was recovered during a study of T-cell reconstitution after alpha-beta-depleted transplantation in children listed by TCRdb under 2016. As for the study more broadly: T-cell immune reconstitution after TCRalphabeta/CD19-depleted allogeneic hematopoietic cell transplantation in children was quantitatively tracked in the study by means of TCR repertoire profiling.

CDR1 is given as ENHRY and CDR2 as SYGVKD, both from the germline V gene. V is clipped by 5 bases and J by 0 bases, and the sequence between their germline boundaries is 11 bases long. The CDR3 runs 14 residues from the cysteine to the phenylalanine. Just the 42-base CDR3 DNA is kept, in frame starting at base 1. This clonotype was seen a handful of times. This receptor's antigen is unknown. The sample holds no much larger clone one base away, and base qualities are not on file. Libraries came from PCR. TCRdb names Illumina HiSeq 2500 as the instrument used. TCR libraries were prepared with molecular barcoding, using unique molecular identifiers to normalize TCRbeta repertoire quantification. TCRdb passed the public sequencing reads through fastp at Q25 and MiXCR, retaining productive beta sequences. When rows share a CDR3 protein, they turn into one entry using the most common DNA and genes. The sample records 300,000 or so distinct CDR3 sequences, more than 8% of which are singletons. The ten largest make up about a tenth of the sample.

The rearrangement combines TRBV10-3 with TRBJ2-7; the D gene lacks a confident call. This TCR was recovered from a human donor who donated a stem cell graft to a child with SCID. Sequenced here: PBMCs from the stem cell graft donor, sampled from the stem cell graft. The CDR3 reads as follows: CAISPTSSSYEQYF. Here is the DNA: TGTGCCATCAGTCCAACATCTAGCTCCTACGAGCAGTACTTC.